This T cell receptor (beta chain) was observed in a study of blood T cell repertoires in COVID-19 (dated by TCRdb to between 2020 and 2021). Context from the whole study: The collaborator samples originated in the United States, Italy and Spain and spanned the acute and convalescent phases of COVID-19. The material from the prospective study consisted of cDNA or gDNA derived from T cells, B-cell-depleted T cells, or PBMCs. The dataset comprised deeply sampled blood TCRbeta repertoires from subjects exposed to, actively infected with, or recovered from COVID-19. The repertoires were released in a freely available public database intended as a resource for research on the immune response to SARS-CoV-2. Samples came from the ongoing ImmuneRACE study (first 160 participants) plus 1,254 subjects from 6 global collaborators. The sample metadata nearly always contained a de-identified subject ID, COVID-19 status, age in years and sex. Where HLA class I and class II types were available, the types were taken from metadata supplied by the sample provider, not from assay-based typing. The paper as a whole reports these results and caveats: Clinical and demographic metadata were provided uncurated, with the amount varying by source and participant.

The immunoSEQ Assay, a bias-controlled multiplex PCR, was used to amplify TCRbeta CDR3 regions from genomic DNA. For the original study's pipeline: Nucleated cell counts per sample were estimated from amplification of reference gene primers within the assay. Sequence reads were collapsed and filtered to measure the absolute abundance of every unique TCRbeta CDR3 rearrangement. For each sample, productive Simpson clonality was calculated as the square root of Simpson's diversity index across productive rearrangements. TCRdb holds this immuneACCESS table with in-frame rearrangements only. Some clones are missing; in checked studies, unresolved V genes explain under half, and the rest has no known cause. D and trimming come from the DNA, and the V and J calls and clone size come from that table. The sample table shows 350,000 to 450,000 clones, and around 87% are seen once. The ten largest clones take up 2.3% of the sample.

As regards this clone: Its target antigen remains unknown. Base qualities are not at hand, and no much larger clone is one base apart.

One collaborating source in Seattle enrolled patients during active infection and followed them longitudinally through the course of disease. The collaborating institutions used their own protocols to collect whole blood in K2EDTA tubes. For TCRbeta analysis, collaborators shipped samples in one of three forms: frozen whole blood, isolated PBMCs, or DNA extracted from either of those sample types. The TCR originated in a woman aged 55-69 years with COVID-19, enrolled during active disease. Material: peripheral blood.

The CDR3 region reads CASSPLAQSTDTQYF. The sequenced DNA: TGTGCCAGCTCACCACTCGCACAGTCCACAGATACGCAGTATTTT. The V gene is TRBV18 and the J gene is TRBJ2-3; confidence is insufficient to name the D gene. From the cysteine up to the phenylalanine, the CDR3 has a length of 15 residues. The sequence is cut down to CDR3 DNA, 45 bases in frame from base 1. In the germline V gene, CDR1 corresponds to KGHSH and CDR2 to LQKENI. Between the V and J ends, shortened by 1 base and 2 bases respectively, the junction contains 10 bases.